This passage covers 21 T cell receptor beta chains from one sample sequenced in a study of control samples from healthy donors and cancer patients. Data came from immunoSEQ multiplex PCR; TCRdb stores just in-frame clones and leaves some out. Of about 150,000 clones in the sample, roughly 93% were seen once. The sequenced sample consisted of blood. Source of these receptors: a man between 18 and 35 years old in good health.

The V and J genes are TRBV28 and TRBJ2-1; D assignment may be TRBD1 or TRBD2 (7 bases each). This CDR3 spans 15 amino acids. Germline values: CDR1 MDHEN, CDR2 SYDVKM. Trimming shortened V by 5 bases and J by 6 bases, and 17 bases separated the two germline ends. The CDR3 DNA reads as TGTGCCAGCAGTCCAGACAGGGAGGGTTTCAATGAGCAGTTCTTC. Amino acids: CASSPDREGFNEQFF.

V usage is TRBV3-1 (or the pseudogene TRBV3-2) and J usage is TRBJ2-3, with D unclear. CDR1 and CDR2 from the germline V gene are LGHDT and YNNKEL (reference sequence). The CDR3 consists of 12 residues. V was trimmed by 5 bases and J by 1 base, leaving 4 bases between them. The CDR3 DNA follows: TGTGCCAGCAGCGGAGGCACAGATACGCAGTATTTT. It translates to CASSGGTDTQYF.

CDR3 sequence (DNA): TGTGCCACCGGGGAGCAGGTCAATGAGCAGTTCTTC. Translating gives CATGEQVNEQFF. The chain employs TRBV24-1 and TRBJ2-1; tentatively, D is TRBD2 (5 bases). This CDR3 contains 12 residues. V lost 9 bases and J 6 bases, leaving 11 bases between the germline ends. CDR1 KGHDR and CDR2 SFDVKD come from the germline V gene.

The rearrangement uses TRBV18 and TRBJ1-3; D uncertain. The CDR3 spans 14 residues. The germline CDR1 and CDR2 sequences are KGHSH and LQKENI. V lost 3 bases, J lost 0 bases, and 6 bases lay in between. This CDR3 reads CASSPGSSGNTIYF. The CDR3 DNA follows: TGTGCCAGCTCACCGGGGAGCTCTGGAAACACCATATATTTT.

This clone was recorded once. The chain uses TRBV2 and TRBJ2-5; D unclear. Germline lookup yields CDR1 SNHLY and CDR2 FYNNEI. The CDR3 is made up of 12 amino acids. V was pared by 3 bases and J by 10 bases, with 12 bases between. CDR3 DNA: TGTGCCAGCAGTGATTATGGGGAAATCCAGTACTTC. It encodes CASSDYGEIQYF.

The chain joins TRBV6-2 or TRBV6-3 to TRBJ1-5, with 11 bases fitting TRBD1. This CDR3 is built from 21 residues. CDR1 is MNHEY, CDR2 SVGEGT, per germline. The V segment lost 5 bases and the J segment 0 bases; nucleotides outside the gene matches: 18. CDR3 sequence reads: CASSANPHRDRGVYSNQPQHF. The CDR3 DNA is TGTGCCAGCAGTGCAAATCCTCACCGGGACAGGGGGGTTTATAGCAATCAGCCCCAGCATTTT.

The J gene is TRBJ2-5, the V gene TRBV29-1; 8 bases align to TRBD1. V lost 4 bases and J lost 1; bases outside the gene matches: 2. This CDR3 comprises 13 residues. Germline-derived CDR1 and CDR2 are SQVTM and ANQGSEA. CDR3 sequence: CSVGQGFQETQYF. The CDR3 DNA reads TGCAGCGTTGGACAGGGGTTCCAAGAGACCCAGTACTTC.

Points on this clone: The germline gene is not matched at one end of the junction; a read error may be the cause. The chain couples TRBV10-3 to TRBJ1-4, with unresolved D. The CDR3 runs to 13 residues. CDR1 and CDR2 (germline): ENHRY, SYGVKD. The CDR3: CAISESMRYNQVF. The CDR3 coding sequence is TGTGCCATCAGTGAGTCGATGCGGTACAATCAGGTTTTT.

The V call is TRBV10-3, the J call TRBJ2-2; 9 bases are shared with TRBD1. This CDR3 is 15 amino acids long. Germline CDR1 is ENHRY and CDR2 is SYGVKD. The V and J ends lost 7 bases and 6 bases, in that order; junction bases with no gene match: 9. The CDR3 bases are TGTGCCATCAACCCGGGACAGGGCACGTCCGGGGAGCTGTTTTTT. This gives the protein CAINPGQGTSGELFF.

V is TRBV5-1 and J is TRBJ2-3; TRBD2 aligns across 7 bases. V lost 2 bases, J lost 1 base, and 4 bases stayed unmatched. From germline, CDR1 is SGHRS and CDR2 YFSETQ. CDR3 length: 15 residues. The DNA of the CDR3 is TGCGCCAGCAGCTTAGGGAGGGTGGGCACAGATACGCAGTATTTT. Its protein product is CASSLGRVGTDTQYF.

The V gene is TRBV7-9, the J gene TRBJ2-5; 7 nucleotides align to TRBD1. Germline CDR1 reads SEHNR; CDR2 reads FQNEAQ (reference sequence). The CDR3 has 14 residues. The junction had 6 bases not matched to a gene; V was cut back by 4 bases and J by 4 bases. The CDR3, as DNA: TGTGCCAGCAGCTCTGGGACAGTCGCAGAGACCCAGTACTTC. Translation: CASSSGTVAETQYF.

Here the CDR3 DNA reads TGCAGTGCTAGACCCGGGGATGAGCAGTTCTTC. Amino acid sequence: CSARPGDEQFF. V gene TRBV20-1 combines with J gene TRBJ2-1; possible D gene TRBD2, 5 bases. Germline V gene lookup returns CDR1 DFQATT and CDR2 SNEGSKA (reference sequence). This CDR3 has 11 residues. Deletions cut 2 bases from V and 8 bases from J, with 7 bases between.

The V call is TRBV29-1, the J call TRBJ1-1; D possibly corresponds to TRBD1 (5 bases). Trimming removed 6 bases from V and 3 bases from J, with 23 bases in between. Germline V gene lookup returns CDR1 SQVTM and CDR2 ANQGSEA. CDR3 length equals 16 residues. CDR3 nucleotides: TGCAGCGTCCGCAGGCGGGACCCCTCTTGGGACACTGAAGCTTTCTTT. Translation: CSVRRRDPSWDTEAFF.

V gene TRBV5-6 combines with J gene TRBJ1-1; 7 bases match TRBD1. Germline V gene lookup returns CDR1 SGHDT and CDR2 YYEEEE. The ends lost 2 bases at V and 5 bases at J; junction bases unmatched: 9. This CDR3 contains 15 residues. In DNA, the CDR3 is TGTGCCAGCAGCTTAGGGACAGAGAGGGGAACTGAAGCTTTCTTT. It is translated as CASSLGTERGTEAFF. Together with reference TRBV5-6 and TRBJ1-1, the CDR3 gives the full variable domain: DAGVTQSPTHLIKTRGQQVTLRCSPKSGHDTVSWYQQALGQGPQFIFQYYEEEERQRGNFPDRFSGHQFPNYSSELNVNALLLGDSALYLCASSLGTERGTEAFFGQGTRLTVV.

This clone was detected only a few times. The rearrangement uses TRBV6-2 or TRBV6-3 and TRBJ2-2, with no clear D. CDR1 and CDR2 from the germline V gene are MNHEY and SVGEGT. With 2 bases removed from V and 6 bases from J, the gap between germline ends came to 13 bases. This CDR3 region has 15 residues. The CDR3 reads CASSYSSEGSGELFF. CDR3 nucleotides: TGTGCCAGCAGTTACAGTTCGGAAGGGTCCGGGGAGCTGTTTTTT.

This sequence joins TRBV5-1 and TRBJ2-1, with 8 bases fitting TRBD2. CDR1 and CDR2 from the germline V gene are SGHRS and YFSETQ. There are 15 residues in the CDR3. The J segment lost 2 bases and the V segment lost 7 bases, leaving 8 bases of the junction unmatched. CDR3 bases: TGCGCCAGCTCGCCCCGGGGGGGGGCCTACAATGAGCAGTTCTTC. Translating it yields CASSPRGGAYNEQFF. The variable domain in full, with the rest retrieved from reference TRBV5-1 and TRBJ2-1, is KAGVTQTPRYLIKTRGQQVTLSCSPISGHRSVSWYQQTPGQGLQFLFEYFSETQRNKGNFPGRFSGRQFSNSRSEMNVSTLELGDSALYLCASSPRGGAYNEQFFGPGTRLTVL.

This clone was observed a single time. J is TRBJ1-2 and V is TRBV30, with D maybe TRBD1 (5 bases). Germline CDR1 reads GTSNPN; CDR2 reads SVGIG (reference sequence). V lost 4 bases and J 4 bases, leaving 13 bases between the germline ends. The CDR3 is 13 amino acids. In DNA form, the CDR3 reads TGTGCCTGGAACCTTCCAGGGTTCTATGGCTACACCTTC. Its protein product is CAWNLPGFYGYTF.

The chain employs TRBV12-3 or TRBV12-4 and TRBJ2-1; unclear D gene. The CDR3 runs 12 residues. The ends were cut back, 6 bases at V and 13 bases at J, with 16 bases in the middle. The CDR3 reads CASSQTGVLQFF. CDR3 in DNA: TGTGCCAGCAGCCAAACGGGCGTGTTACAGTTCTTC.

This clone has more than one count but fewer than ten. The CDR3 region is CSAGVLDYTF. CDR3 nucleotide sequence: TGCAGTGCCGGGGTGTTGGACTACACCTTC. The genes are TRBV20-1 and TRBJ1-2; no definite D call. CDR1 DFQATT and CDR2 SNEGSKA come from the germline V gene (reference sequence). The CDR3 spans 10 residues. V lost 6 bases to trimming and J lost 10 bases, with 12 bases between them.

The chain recombines TRBV7-2 with TRBJ2-3; D might be TRBD2 (5 bases). This CDR3 comprises 16 residues. Trimming removed 1 base at V and 0 bases at J, with 11 bases between. Germline CDR1 SGHTA, CDR2 FQGNSA. The CDR3 region has the DNA TGTGCCAGCAGCTTAGAACGGACTCTTAGCACAGATACGCAGTATTTT. As protein: CASSLERTLSTDTQYF.

The chain joins TRBV7-2 to TRBJ1-1; D might be TRBD1 (5 bases). CDR1 SGHTA and CDR2 FQGNSA come from the germline V gene. The CDR3 consists of 13 residues. V lost 5 bases and J lost 12, with 19 bases in between. DNA of the CDR3: TGTGCCAGCAGCGGAACCGGGGCCACACGACCTTTCTTT. Amino acid sequence: CASSGTGATRPFF.